The rows below give T cell receptor beta chains drawn from one sample of a study of cytomegalovirus exposure and HLA in healthy donors. The table came from immunoSEQ multiplex PCR; TCRdb's copy has only in-frame clones and leaves some out. The data contain some 120,000 clones, around 77% of them singletons. The source material was PBMCs. The receptors were sampled from a woman between 40 and 55 years old in good health and CMV-seropositive. Both conserved end residues are part of each CDR3. A D gene is named only where the DNA matches it firmly. Some rows have no size entry. The others give once, few or many, or a class for an expanded clone.

V gene	D gene	J gene	clone size	CDR3 protein	CDR3 DNA
TRBV28	TRBD1	TRBJ1-2	-	CASSLNRGGGYTF	TGTGCCAGCAGTTTAAACAGGGGAGGCGGCTACACCTTC
TRBV18	TRBD2	TRBJ2-7	-	CASSGDWGGPEQYF	TGTGCCAGCTCAGGGGACTGGGGAGGGCCGGAGCAGTACTTC
TRBV6-6	TRBD2	TRBJ2-7	-	CASSYLAGSDEQYF	TGTGCCAGCAGTTACCTAGCGGGAAGCGACGAGCAGTACTTC
TRBV6-1	-	TRBJ2-7	once	CASSEAGVLAEQYF	TGTGCCAGCAGTGAAGCGGGAGTCCTAGCCGAGCAGTACTTC
TRBV28	-	TRBJ1-2	-	CASSPQLGVGQVGYTF	TGTGCCAGCAGTCCCCAGTTAGGCGTCGGCCAGGTTGGCTACACCTTC
TRBV2	-	TRBJ2-2	-	CASSESGYRGTGELFF	TGTGCCAGCAGTGAATCGGGGTATCGTGGCACCGGGGAGCTGTTTTTT
TRBV19	-	TRBJ1-3	-	CASSIDRGNTIYF	TGTGCCAGTAGTATAGACAGAGGAAACACCATATATTTT
TRBV30	TRBD1	TRBJ1-5	-	CAWSPRTGTRGVNQPQHF	TGTGCCTGGAGTCCCCGGACAGGGACAAGGGGGGTCAATCAGCCCCAGCATTTT
TRBV2	-	TRBJ1-1	few	CASRRDRSPTTEAFF	TGTGCCAGCCGGCGGGACCGCAGTCCGACAACTGAAGCTTTCTTT
TRBV2	-	TRBJ1-5	-	CASSERGGQPQHF	TGTGCCAGCAGTGAGCGGGGTGGTCAGCCCCAGCATTTT
TRBV28	-	TRBJ2-7	-	CASSPLRYEQYF	TGTGCCAGCAGTCCGCTTCGCTACGAGCAGTACTTC
TRBV7-9	-	TRBJ2-1	-	CASSLGVAVYNEQFF	TGTGCCAGCAGCTTAGGGGTAGCGGTTTACAATGAGCAGTTCTTC
TRBV27	TRBD2	TRBJ2-7	-	CASSRLAGPTYEQYF	TGTGCCAGCAGTAGACTAGCGGGCCCTACCTACGAGCAGTACTTC
TRBV7-2	-	TRBJ1-5	-	CASSLGREQPQHF	TGTGCCAGCAGCTTAGGCAGGGAACAGCCCCAGCATTTT
TRBV5-1	TRBD2	TRBJ2-1	-	CASSLALTSGRNEQFF	TGCGCCAGCAGCTTGGCCCTAACTAGCGGGAGAAATGAGCAGTTCTTC
TRBV11-2	-	TRBJ2-7	-	CASSPQPGHLYEQYF	TGTGCCAGCAGTCCCCAGCCTGGACACCTCTACGAGCAGTACTTC
TRBV5-4	TRBD1	TRBJ2-7	-	CASSSRDRGPNEQYF	TGTGCCAGCAGCTCCCGGGACAGGGGGCCTAACGAGCAGTACTTC
TRBV19	-	TRBJ1-1	few	CASTNSGSSGSEAFF	TGTGCCAGTACCAACTCCGGGAGTTCGGGCTCTGAAGCTTTCTTT
TRBV5-6	-	TRBJ1-1	-	CASSFGLSGTEAFF	TGTGCCAGCAGCTTCGGACTGTCGGGGACTGAAGCTTTCTTT
TRBV19	-	TRBJ1-5	few	CASSIQGRGQPQHF	TGTGCCAGTAGTATTCAGGGCAGAGGTCAGCCCCAGCATTTT
TRBV30	-	TRBJ1-3	-	CAWIATPGNTIYF	TGTGCCTGGATAGCTACGCCCGGAAACACCATATATTTT
TRBV6-1	-	TRBJ1-1	-	CASSAPGREAFF	TGTGCCAGCAGTGCCCCGGGGAGGGAAGCTTTCTTT
TRBV30	TRBD1	TRBJ1-5	once	CAWRGTGDNQPQHF	TGTGCCTGGAGGGGGACAGGGGACAATCAGCCCCAGCATTTT
TRBV28	-	TRBJ1-5	-	CASSPREGAGDQPQHF	TGTGCCAGCAGTCCGCGGGAGGGAGCGGGAGATCAGCCCCAGCATTTT